Below are 21 T cell receptor beta chains sequenced from a single sample in a study of immune reconstitution after stem cell transplant in scleroderma. Each CDR3 protein is one row after TCRdb ran MiXCR on the RT-PCR reads. In the table there are about 4,800 distinct CDR3 sequences, approximately 8.7% of which are singletons. The material was obtained before or after autologous hematopoietic stem cell transplantation (not recorded which). The receptor source for this set is a male donor with systemic sclerosis.

In its sample, this clonotype was seen a few times. The chain links TRBV27 to TRBJ1-4; D call uncertain. Deletions cut 4 bases from V and 3 bases from J, with 15 bases between. CDR3 length: 16 amino acids. Germline CDR1 and CDR2: MNHEY and SMNVEV (reference sequence). CDR3 nucleotides: TGTGCCAGCAGTTCCTTCCCCCGGGCTGCTAATGAAAAACTGTTTTTT. Protein sequence: CASSSFPRAANEKLFF.

This chain links TRBV7-2 with TRBJ1-5, with unresolved D. This CDR3 comprises 15 residues. From germline, CDR1 is SGHTA and CDR2 FQGNSA. V was clipped by 4 bases and J by 0 bases, with 10 bases between them. This CDR3 is CASSSTVNSNQPQHF. The CDR3 bases are TGTGCCAGCAGCTCTACGGTTAATAGCAATCAGCCCCAGCATTTT.

This clonotype was seen more than once but under ten times. The rearrangement links TRBV2 to TRBJ2-1; no clear D gene. Germline V gives CDR1 SNHLY, CDR2 FYNNEI. CDR3 length: 11 amino acids. Trimming shortened V by 10 bases and J by 5 bases, and 9 bases separated the two germline ends. CDR3 coding DNA: TGTGCCACCCGGGTCAACAATGAGCAGTTCTTC. Its translation is CATRVNNEQFF.

This clonotype is medium-sized by share. V usage is TRBV18 and J usage is TRBJ2-1; D call uncertain. The CDR3 covers 13 residues. Per germline, CDR1 KGHSH and CDR2 LQKENI. Trimming cost V 2 bases and J 8 bases, with 10 bases left between them. The CDR3 protein is CASSPYRADEQFF. In nucleotides, the CDR3 is TGTGCCAGCTCACCATACCGGGCCGATGAGCAGTTCTTC. Full variable domain (rest looked up from reference TRBV18 and TRBJ2-1): NAGVMQNPRHLVRRRGQEARLRCSPMKGHSHVYWYRQLPEEGLKFMVYLQKENIIDESGMPKERFSAEFPKEGPSILRIQQVVRGDSAAYFCASSPYRADEQFFGPGTRLTVL.

This clonotype was counted only a few times. The V gene is TRBV20-1, the J gene TRBJ2-7; the match to TRBD2 covers 10 bases. The CDR3 consists of 18 residues. Germline loops: CDR1 DFQATT, CDR2 SNEGSKA (reference sequence). Trimming cost V 2 bases and J 6 bases; bases outside gene matches: 19. In DNA form, the CDR3 reads TGCAGTGCTAGAAGCGCCGGCAGGTCTAGCGGGAGTTTTTCCGAGCAGTACTTC. Translation gives CSARSAGRSSGSFSEQYF.

The chain is built from TRBV6-1 and TRBJ2-3; 12 bases agree with TRBD2. CDR1 and CDR2 from the germline V gene are MNHNS and SASEGT. The CDR3 has 15 residues. V dropped 8 bases and J dropped 6; count of bases not matched to a gene: 9. Here the CDR3 reads CASHASSGGADTQYF. The DNA for the CDR3 is TGTGCCAGCCATGCTTCTAGCGGGGGGGCTGATACGCAGTATTTT.

The V call is TRBV4-1, the J call TRBJ1-3, with 7 positions matching TRBD1. Germline CDR1 is MGHRA and CDR2 is YSYEKL. J lost 0 bases, V lost 4 bases, and 6 bases had no gene match. CDR3 length: 16 amino acids. The CDR3 coding sequence is TGCGCCAGCAGCCGTAAGGGACAGACCTCTGGAAACACCATATATTTT. Protein: CASSRKGQTSGNTIYF.

V and J are TRBV5-1 and TRBJ2-6; D gene uncertain. CDR3 size: 11 residues. V lost 8 bases and J lost 2, with 2 bases in between. Germline values: CDR1 SGHRS, CDR2 YFSETQ. CDR3 loop: CASTGANVLTF. The CDR3 bases are TGCGCCAGTACTGGGGCCAACGTCCTGACTTTC.

This chain connects TRBV5-1 to TRBJ2-5; no firm D call. The CDR3 length is 12 residues. Germline V gene lookup returns CDR1 SGHRS and CDR2 YFSETQ. The ends were cut back, 4 bases at V and 5 bases at J, with 9 bases in the middle. The chain's CDR3 is CASSRGGETQYF. Written as DNA, the CDR3 is TGCGCCAGCAGCAGAGGTGGGGAGACCCAGTACTTC.

V and J are TRBV29-1 and TRBJ1-1; D uncertain. The CDR3 consists of 13 residues. Trimming took off 8 bases at V and 6 bases at J, with 19 bases between the two ends. Germline CDR1 is SQVTM and CDR2 is ANQGSEA. CDR3 DNA sequence: TGCAGCTTCCGACGTTCCATAGTGGCTGAAGCTTTCTTT. This sequence encodes CSFRRSIVAEAFF.

J is TRBJ1-5 and V is TRBV20-1; D ambiguous. V gave up 1 base and J gave up 2 bases, with 6 bases separating them. The germline CDR1 and CDR2 sequences are DFQATT and SNEGSKA (reference sequence). The CDR3 totals 13 residues. CDR3 coding DNA: TGCAGTGCTAGAGGGGGTGGCAATCAGCCCCAGCATTTT. This codes for CSARGGGNQPQHF.

The chain employs TRBV20-1 and TRBJ2-5; TRBD2 aligns across 9 bases. The germline V gene encodes CDR1 DFQATT and CDR2 SNEGSKA (reference sequence). Trimming at V came to 3 bases and at J to 4 bases, leaving 6 bases not matched to a gene. The CDR3 spans 14 residues. This chain's CDR3 is CSASRSGRPETQYF. The CDR3 DNA is TGCAGTGCTAGCAGGAGCGGGAGGCCAGAGACCCAGTACTTC.

This clonotype was recorded a few times. The chain combines TRBV27 with TRBJ2-7; TRBD2 matches 8 bases. Germline lookup yields CDR1 MNHEY and CDR2 SMNVEV (reference sequence). With V trimmed by 6 bases and J by 0 bases, 10 bases remained unmatched. CDR3 length equals 16 residues. The CDR3 spells CASSLGPGGVSYEQYF. CDR3 DNA: TGTGCCAGCAGCCTGGGGCCCGGGGGGGTCTCCTACGAGCAGTACTTC.

The chain combines TRBV7-8 with TRBJ1-5; D may be TRBD1 (5 bases). Germline V gene sequence: CDR1 SGHVS, CDR2 FQNEAQ. The V and J ends lost 5 bases and 5 bases respectively, with 13 bases between them. The CDR3 contains 14 residues. Here the CDR3 reads CASSPPGVHQPQHF. Here the CDR3 DNA reads TGTGCCAGCAGCCCACCGGGGGTGCATCAGCCCCAGCATTTT.

The chain employs TRBV5-4 and TRBJ1-6, with D possibly being TRBD1 (5 bases). The CDR3 loop spans 13 amino acids. The V gene's germline CDR1 is SGHNT and CDR2 YYREEE (reference sequence). Trimming removed 5 bases at V and 13 bases at J, with 16 bases between. DNA of the CDR3: TGTGCCAGCAGAATGGCCGGCGGGGGGCCCCTCCACTTT. It specifies CASRMAGGGPLHF.

The V call is TRBV20-1, the J call TRBJ2-2; 7 nucleotides agree with TRBD2. The germline V gene encodes CDR1 DFQATT and CDR2 SNEGSKA (reference sequence). Unmatched junction bases numbered 5, after V lost 0 bases and J lost 4 bases. The CDR3 consists of 15 residues. For the CDR3, the DNA is TGCAGTGCTAGAGAGGGACTAAGGACCACCGGGGAGCTGTTTTTT. Protein sequence: CSAREGLRTTGELFF.

This clonotype showed up just a few times. The V call is TRBV7-9, the J call TRBJ2-2; D not certain. Germline V gene sequence: CDR1 SEHNR, CDR2 FQNEAQ (reference sequence). This CDR3 is built from 13 residues. Trimming shortened V by 3 bases and J by 5 bases, and 7 bases separated the two germline ends. The CDR3 nucleotides read TGTGCCAGCAGCTTCATGACTACCGGGGAGCTGTTTTTT. It yields the protein CASSFMTTGELFF.

This clonotype was seen a handful of times. The chain links TRBV5-1 to TRBJ1-6, with a weak D call TRBD1 (6 bases). CDR1 is SGHRS and CDR2 is YFSETQ in the germline V gene. This CDR3 is 16 amino acids long. Trimming removed 0 bases at V and 6 bases at J, with 13 bases between. CDR3 in amino acids: CASSLGTRRGNSPLHF. CDR3 DNA sequence: TGCGCCAGCAGCTTGGGGACGCGCAGGGGTAATTCACCCCTCCACTTT.

This chain connects TRBV15 to TRBJ2-3, with 11 bases aligning to TRBD2. J was trimmed by 1 base and V by 5 bases; bases with no gene match: 5. The germline CDR1 and CDR2 sequences are LNHNV and YYDKDF (reference sequence). The CDR3 has 16 amino acids. The CDR3 region is CATSVGLAGGTDTQYF. The CDR3 DNA reads TGTGCCACCAGCGTAGGACTAGCGGGCGGCACAGATACGCAGTATTTT.

V and J are TRBV19 and TRBJ1-6, with D possibly matching TRBD1 (5 bases). Germline V gene sequence: CDR1 LNHDA, CDR2 SQIVND (reference sequence). Trimming pared 5 bases from V and 5 bases from J, leaving 13 bases between. The length of the CDR3 is 15 residues. The CDR3 sequence: CASSPGTVDNSPLHF. The CDR3 nucleotides read TGTGCCAGTAGTCCCGGGACGGTGGATAATTCACCCCTCCACTTT.

In the case of this clonotype: This may be a read error, as it is one base from a much larger clone. The chain has TRBV5-1 and TRBJ1-1, with D perhaps TRBD1 (5 bases). Per the germline V gene, CDR1 is SGHRS and CDR2 is YFSETQ. This CDR3 has 15 residues. CDR3 DNA: TGCGCCAGCAGCTTGTACGGGGGGACGAACATTGAAGCTTTCTTT. Amino acid sequence: CASSLYGGTNIEAFF. The full variable domain, in which reference TRBV5-1 and TRBJ1-1 provide the parts outside the CDR3, is KAGVTQTPRYLIKTRGQQVTLSCSPISGHRSVSWYQQTPGQGLQFLFEYFSETQRNKGNFPGRFSGRQFSNSRSEMNVSTLELGDSALYLCASSLYGGTNIEAFFGQGTRLTVV.